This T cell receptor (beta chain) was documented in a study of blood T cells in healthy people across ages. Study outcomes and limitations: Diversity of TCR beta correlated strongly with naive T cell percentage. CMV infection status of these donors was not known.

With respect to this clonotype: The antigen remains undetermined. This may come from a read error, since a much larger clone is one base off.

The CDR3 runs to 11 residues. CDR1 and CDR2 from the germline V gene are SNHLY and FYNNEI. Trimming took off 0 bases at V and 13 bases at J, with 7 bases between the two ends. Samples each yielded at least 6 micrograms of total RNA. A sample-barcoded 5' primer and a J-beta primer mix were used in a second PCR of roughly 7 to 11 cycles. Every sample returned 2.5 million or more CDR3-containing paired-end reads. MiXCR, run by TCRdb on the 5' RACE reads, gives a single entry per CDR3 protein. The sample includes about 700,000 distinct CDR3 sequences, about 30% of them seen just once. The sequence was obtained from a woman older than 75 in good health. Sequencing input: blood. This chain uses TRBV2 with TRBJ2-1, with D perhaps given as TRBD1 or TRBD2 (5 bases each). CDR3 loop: CASSEAGDQFF. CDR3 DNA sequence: TGTGCCAGCAGTGAAGCCGGGGACCAGTTCTTC.